A single sample is the source of the 8 T cell receptor beta chains below, sequenced in a study of CD8 T cells in Susac syndrome. Random hexamers were used to reverse transcribe an amount of roughly 0.45 to 1 ug RNA. TCRdb processed the immunoSEQ multiplex PCR reads anew with MiXCR; each CDR3 protein has one entry. The profile shows under 200,000 distinct CDR3 sequences, roughly 91% of them singletons. The sequenced material came from CD4+ T cells from PBMCs. The receptor source for this set is a human donor with Susac syndrome.

The chain uses TRBV7-2 and TRBJ2-5; 11 bases fit TRBD2. V shed 4 bases and J 4 bases; nucleotides not matched to a gene: 8. In germline, CDR1 is SGHTA, CDR2 FQGNSA. The CDR3 covers 16 residues. The chain's CDR3 is CASSSGTSGWGETQYF. The CDR3 nucleotides are TGTGCCAGCAGCTCCGGGACTAGCGGCTGGGGAGAGACCCAGTACTTC.

This clonotype has just one count. This chain joins TRBV12-3 or TRBV12-4 and TRBJ1-5, with 8 bases lining up with TRBD1. V lost 1 base, J lost 6 bases, and 2 bases stayed unmatched. This CDR3 is built from 14 residues. The CDR3 DNA is TGTGCCAGCAGTTTAGGGACAGGGATTCAGCCCCAGCATTTT. Protein sequence: CASSLGTGIQPQHF.

CDR3 loop: CSARAPGQGLYANTEAFF. The CDR3 nucleotides are TGCAGTGCTAGGGCCCCGGGACAGGGATTATATGCGAACACTGAAGCTTTCTTT. The chain recombines TRBV20-1 with TRBJ1-1, with TRBD1 matching 9 bases. Germline trimming cut 3 bases from V and 1 base from J; bases unmatched to any gene: 15. The CDR3 has 18 residues. CDR1 is DFQATT, CDR2 SNEGSKA, per germline (reference sequence).

The chain has TRBV19 and TRBJ2-7, with TRBD2 as a possible D gene (6 bases). Germline values: CDR1 LNHDA, CDR2 SQIVND (reference sequence). The CDR3 is made up of 13 amino acids. Trimming took off 1 base at V and 2 bases at J, with 6 bases between the two ends. The DNA for the CDR3 is TGTGCCAGTAGTATAGGGGAGGCCTACGAGCAGTACTTC. Amino acids: CASSIGEAYEQYF.

The chain links TRBV9 to TRBJ2-3; maybe TRBD1 (5 bases). This CDR3 region has 15 residues. Looked up from germline, CDR1 is SGDLS and CDR2 is YYNGEE. The ends were cut back, 1 base at V and 5 bases at J, with 14 bases in the middle. This chain's CDR3 is CASSVLGGAGDTQYF. CDR3 nucleotides: TGTGCCAGCAGCGTACTGGGTGGGGCTGGAGATACGCAGTATTTT.

The chain is built from TRBV3-1 and TRBJ1-2; D remains unclear. Trimming pared 4 bases from V and 5 bases from J, leaving 5 bases between. The CDR3 loop spans 11 amino acids. Germline CDR1 reads LGHDT; CDR2 reads YNNKEL (reference sequence). The CDR3 nucleotides read TGTGCCAGCAGCCCAGGATATGGCTACACCTTC. Translated: CASSPGYGYTF.

The gene calls are TRBV7-9 and TRBJ1-1; a possible D gene is TRBD1 (5 bases). The V gene lost 2 bases and the J gene lost 5 bases, with 12 bases spanning the gap. This CDR3 comprises 14 residues. Germline CDR1 reads SEHNR; CDR2 reads FQNEAQ (reference sequence). CDR3 sequence reads: CASSLLTDETEAFF. DNA for the CDR3: TGTGCCAGCAGCTTACTGACAGATGAAACTGAAGCTTTCTTT.

This clonotype was picked up one time. The gene calls are TRBV18 and TRBJ1-2; 10 bases line up with TRBD1. V shed 6 bases, J shed 6 bases, and the junction held 16 bases outside the gene matches. CDR1 KGHSH and CDR2 LQKENI come from the germline V gene. This CDR3 contains 17 residues. In nucleotides, the CDR3 is TGTGCCAGCTCCCCCGTGGTTCAGGGACAGGGGATGGATGGCTACACCTTC. Translation gives CASSPVVQGQGMDGYTF. The full variable domain, rest sourced from reference TRBV18 and TRBJ1-2, is NAGVMQNPRHLVRRRGQEARLRCSPMKGHSHVYWYRQLPEEGLKFMVYLQKENIIDESGMPKERFSAEFPKEGPSILRIQQVVRGDSAAYFCASSPVVQGQGMDGYTFGSGTRLTVV.